The entry that follows covers one T cell receptor (beta chain) sequence. Other DNA sequences within the sample encode an identical CDR3. The source of the sample is a study of shared clonotypes between healthy human individuals. Only in-frame clones appear in the TCRdb table, and some are missing; sequencing was by immunoSEQ multiplex PCR. The sample lists under 600,000 clones, around 79% seen once, with approximately 12% in the top ten. Trimming at V came to 5 bases and at J to 4 bases, leaving 4 bases not matched to a gene. This CDR3 spans 14 amino acids. Per the germline V gene, CDR1 is MNHEY and CDR2 is SMNVEV (reference sequence).

The clonotype originates from a middle-aged woman in good health. Some clones in this sample may be carry-over from other donors' samples. The sample was PBMCs. The rearrangement uses TRBV27 and TRBJ2-7; TRBD1 aligns across 11 bases. CDR3 sequence: CASSPRDRGYEQYF. The CDR3 DNA reads as TGTGCCAGCAGTCCAAGGGACAGGGGGTACGAGCAGTACTTC.